A selection of T cell receptor beta chains follows, all from one sample in a study of shared clonotypes between healthy human individuals. Repertoires were generated with immunoSEQ multiplex PCR, while TCRdb's copy carries only in-frame clones and drops some. In the table there are roughly 700,000 clones, about 74% of which are singletons. Sequencing input: memory CD4+ T cells sorted from blood. The receptor source for this set is a woman aged 25 to 39 in good health. Each CDR3 is given with its conserved first and last residue. The D gene is left open where the match is weak. The size entry is marked missing in some rows and otherwise reads once, few, many or a size class.

V,J,size,D,DNA,CDR3
TRBV28,TRBJ2-2,few,-,TGTGCCAGCAGTTTCAACAGAGAGAATACCGGGGAGCTGTTTTTT,CASSFNRENTGELFF
TRBV21-1,TRBJ2-5,-,-,TGTGCCAGCAGCAAAGTCGGGACTAGCGGGAGTTCTTTAGTTCCGGAGACCCAGTACTTC,CASSKVGTSGSSLVPETQYF
TRBV5-1,TRBJ2-5,-,-,TGCGCCAGCACCTCCTTACCCACGGAGACCCAGTACTTC,CASTSLPTETQYF
TRBV7-9,TRBJ1-2,once,-,TGTGCCAGCAGCTCCCTCGTCCGACTTCAAGCTAACTATGGCTACACCTTC,CASSSLVRLQANYGYTF
TRBV5-4,TRBJ2-5,-,-,TGTGCCAGCAGCTTGTGGGGGGCTGGGGAGACCCAGTACTTC,CASSLWGAGETQYF
TRBV28,TRBJ2-7,few,TRBD2,TGTGCCAGCAGCCCAACCGGGACTAGAGGACACGAGCAGTACTTC,CASSPTGTRGHEQYF
TRBV5-4,TRBJ1-2,-,-,TGTGCCAGCAGCCTCGACAGAAGCTATGGCTACACCTTC,CASSLDRSYGYTF
TRBV5-1,TRBJ1-2,-,TRBD1,TGCGCCAGCAGACAGGGGAACTATGGCTACACCTTC,CASRQGNYGYTF
TRBV29-1,TRBJ2-5,-,-,TGCAGCGTTGGGACGCCCCAAGAGACCCAGTACTTC,CSVGTPQETQYF
TRBV7-9,TRBJ2-7,-,-,TGTGCCAGCAGCTTAAGTAGCGGCACCTACGAGCAGTACTTC,CASSLSSGTYEQYF
TRBV19,TRBJ2-2,few,TRBD2,TGTGCCAGTAGTATTTATAGGCCCCACTCCGCGGGAGGGCCGAACACCGGGGAGCTGTTTTTT,CASSIYRPHSAGGPNTGELFF
TRBV28,TRBJ1-5,-,-,TGTGCCAGGGGTCGGACCGGGGGTTATAGCAATCAGCCCCAGCATTTT,CARGRTGGYSNQPQHF
TRBV2,TRBJ2-7,few,TRBD1,TGTGCCAGCAGTGATGAGGCCAGTGGTGGCAGGGGGCTTATGTCCTACGAGCAGTACTTC,CASSDEASGGRGLMSYEQYF
TRBV7-3,TRBJ2-1,-,TRBD1,TGTGCCAGCAGCGCCGACAGGGGGCCTTACAATGAGCAGTTCTTC,CASSADRGPYNEQFF
TRBV29-1,TRBJ1-1,-,-,TGCAGCGGCCTCGTTGGGGTGGAGTATACTGAAGCTTTCTTT,CSGLVGVEYTEAFF
TRBV11-3,TRBJ2-1,-,-,TGTGCCAGCAGCTTAGCCCCAGAGAACAATGAGCAGTTCTTC,CASSLAPENNEQFF
TRBV19,TRBJ2-5,-,-,TGTGCCAGTAGTGCCGGGGGGCCGGGGACCCAGTACTTC,CASSAGGPGTQYF
TRBV6-5,TRBJ2-7,-,-,TGTGCCAGCCTAGAGGTGACCACTCTGTGGGAGCAGTACTTC,CASLEVTTLWEQYF
TRBV21-1,TRBJ2-7,-,-,TGTGCCAGCAGCAAAGTTCGCAGCGAGGAGGCCTACGAGCAGTACTTC,CASSKVRSEEAYEQYF
TRBV27,TRBJ2-7,many,-,TGTGCCAGCAGTCCAAGGGGGGTTAACGGGTACGAGCAGTACTTC,CASSPRGVNGYEQYF
TRBV10-3,TRBJ2-5,-,TRBD2,TGTGCCATCAGTCCCGCGTGGGGGGAGGGTAAAGAGACCCAGTACTTC,CAISPAWGEGKETQYF
TRBV19,TRBJ2-5,-,TRBD2,TGTGCCAGTAGTATCCAAGCGGGAACCTTCCAAGAGACCCAGTACTTC,CASSIQAGTFQETQYF
TRBV5-5,TRBJ2-7,-,TRBD2,TGTGCCAGCAGCTTGGTTCTACTTGGGACTAACGAGCAGTACTTC,CASSLVLLGTNEQYF
TRBV12-5,TRBJ1-1,many,TRBD1,TGTGCTAGTGGTTCCGAGGACAGGGCGGCTTTCTTT,CASGSEDRAAFF
TRBV28,TRBJ1-2,-,-,TGTGCCAGCAGTTTAGGGACGCCTACAGTCAGCTATGGCTACACCTTC,CASSLGTPTVSYGYTF
TRBV5-1,TRBJ1-2,once,-,TGCGCCAGCAGCTTGGATTACACTGCTAGGGTCTATGGCTACACCTTC,CASSLDYTARVYGYTF
TRBV25-1,TRBJ2-3,-,-,TGTGCCAGCAGTGAAACCCGGTCAGATACGCAGTATTTT,CASSETRSDTQYF
TRBV11-2,TRBJ1-5,-,-,TGTGCCAGCAGCTTAGATCGCGGGCAATATCAGCCCCAGCATTTT,CASSLDRGQYQPQHF
TRBV4-1,TRBJ2-1,once,TRBD2,TGCGCCAGCAGCCAAGATCATAGCGGGGGTTACAATGAGCAGTTCTTC,CASSQDHSGGYNEQFF
TRBV5-1,TRBJ2-1,-,TRBD2,TGCGCCAGCAGCTTGCTCGGGACTACCGTCAATGAGCAGTTCTTC,CASSLLGTTVNEQFF
TRBV5-6,TRBJ2-7,-,TRBD1,TGTGCCAGCAGCTTGTCACAGGGGAACTACGAGCAGTACTTC,CASSLSQGNYEQYF
TRBV18,TRBJ2-5,-,TRBD2,TGTGCCAGCTCACCAACTAGCGGGAGGGGAGAGACCCAGTACTTC,CASSPTSGRGETQYF
TRBV19,TRBJ2-3,-,-,TGTGCCAGTAGTATAGGGGGCGTTCCCCCGGATACGCAGTATTTT,CASSIGGVPPDTQYF
TRBV27,TRBJ1-6,-,-,TGTGCCAGCAACTGGGGCGGGACTTACAATTCACCCCTCCACTTT,CASNWGGTYNSPLHF
TRBV5-5,TRBJ2-3,-,TRBD2,TGTGCCAGCAGCGCACTGGGTAGCGGGAGACAGGATACGCAGTATTTT,CASSALGSGRQDTQYF
TRBV23-1,TRBJ1-3,-,-,TGCGCCAGCATCGGCCGGGGGGTAAAGAACGGAAACACCATATATTTT,CASIGRGVKNGNTIYF
TRBV28,TRBJ2-1,once,-,TGTGCCAGCAGTTTTTTTAGTGGGCAGGGTGCCCGGTGGCAGTTCTTC,CASSFFSGQGARWQFF
TRBV11-1,TRBJ1-1,once,TRBD1,TGTGCCAGCAGCACTTGGACAGGGGGCACTGAAGCTTTCTTT,CASSTWTGGTEAFF
TRBV7-9,TRBJ2-7,-,-,TGTGCCAGCAGCTTAGGCCCGCAATACGAGCAGTACTTC,CASSLGPQYEQYF
TRBV28,TRBJ2-2,-,TRBD1,TGTGCCAGCAGTTTAATTGCGGACAGGGGGGACACCGGGGAGCTGTTTTTT,CASSLIADRGDTGELFF
TRBV19,TRBJ2-2,-,-,TGTGCCAGTAGTTCAAAGTACACCGGGGAGCTGTTTTTT,CASSSKYTGELFF
TRBV10-1,TRBJ2-7,-,-,TGCGCCAGCAGTGGCGGTACCTTCTACGAGCAGTACTTC,CASSGGTFYEQYF
TRBV28,TRBJ2-3,many,-,TGTGCCAGCACCCCAGTACGGGGTAGGGGAGCCTACCCAGATACGCAGTATTTT,CASTPVRGRGAYPDTQYF
TRBV19,TRBJ2-2,-,TRBD1,TGTGCCAGGAGGACCGGGACAGGGGTCGGGGAGCTGTTTTTT,CARRTGTGVGELFF
TRBV7-2,TRBJ2-7,-,-,TGTGCCAGCAGCCCGACTGGGATAACCTACGAGCAGTACTTC,CASSPTGITYEQYF
TRBV5-1,TRBJ2-7,few,-,TGCGCCAGCAGCTTGGGACAGACCGGCTGGGAGTACTTC,CASSLGQTGWEYF
TRBV4-1,TRBJ2-1,-,-,TGCGCCAGCAGCCGACTACTAGGAAAGAATGAGCAGTTCTTC,CASSRLLGKNEQFF
TRBV5-4,TRBJ2-7,-,TRBD1,TGTGCCAGCAGCCCGCGGGACGTAGGGACAGGGGAGCAGTACTTC,CASSPRDVGTGEQYF
TRBV2,TRBJ2-5,-,-,TGTGCCAGCAAGGCCCTACAGGCCATGGGGACCCAGTACTTC,CASKALQAMGTQYF
TRBV5-1,TRBJ2-5,many,TRBD2,TGCGCCAGCAGCGGCCGCTCTAGCGGAGCGGGGGAGACCCAGTACTTC,CASSGRSSGAGETQYF
TRBV25-1,TRBJ1-2,-,TRBD1,TGTGCCAGCAGCCAAAGACAGGGGGTTAGTGGCTACACCTTC,CASSQRQGVSGYTF
TRBV15,TRBJ2-7,-,-,TGTGCCACCAGCAGACCCGCAGGGGGGGGATACGAGCAGTACTTC,CATSRPAGGGYEQYF
TRBV7-3,TRBJ1-2,-,-,TGTGCCAGCAGCTTACCGTCAGCGGGCAACTATGGCTACACCTTC,CASSLPSAGNYGYTF
TRBV6-1,TRBJ1-1,-,-,TGTGCCAGCAGACAGGGCGTGAACACTGAAGCTTTCTTT,CASRQGVNTEAFF
TRBV7-6,TRBJ1-3,-,-,TGTGCCAGCAGCTCACCCAACCTAGTTGGTAGGGGAAACACCATATATTTT,CASSSPNLVGRGNTIYF
TRBV5-1,TRBJ2-7,few,TRBD2,TGCGCCAGCACCTCCGGGGCTAGCGGGAGGTACGGCTACGAGCAGTACTTC,CASTSGASGRYGYEQYF
TRBV11-2,TRBJ2-4,-,-,TGTGCCAGCAGCTTAGAGGGGACCAACAGGGGAGGAAACATTCAGTACTTC,CASSLEGTNRGGNIQYF
TRBV7-2,TRBJ2-2,-,-,TGTGCCAGCAGCTTAGCTTCAACGAACACCGGGGAGCTGTTTTTT,CASSLASTNTGELFF